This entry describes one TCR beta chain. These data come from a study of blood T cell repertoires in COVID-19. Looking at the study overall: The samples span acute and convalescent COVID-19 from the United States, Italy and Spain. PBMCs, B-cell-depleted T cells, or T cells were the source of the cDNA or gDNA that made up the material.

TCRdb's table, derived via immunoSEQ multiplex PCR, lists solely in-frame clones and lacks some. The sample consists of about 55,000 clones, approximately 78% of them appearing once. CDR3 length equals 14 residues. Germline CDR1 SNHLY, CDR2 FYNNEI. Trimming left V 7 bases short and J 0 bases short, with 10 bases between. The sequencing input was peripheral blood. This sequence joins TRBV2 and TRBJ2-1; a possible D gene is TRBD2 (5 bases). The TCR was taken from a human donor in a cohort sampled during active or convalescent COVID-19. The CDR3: CASKRTRSYNEQFF. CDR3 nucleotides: TGTGCCAGCAAAAGGACTCGCTCCTACAATGAGCAGTTCTTC. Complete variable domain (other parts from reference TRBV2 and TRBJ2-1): EPEVTQTPSHQVTQMGQEVILRCVPISNHLYFYWYRQILGQKVEFLVSFYNNEISEKSEIFDDQFSVERPDGSNFTLKIRSTKLEDSAMYFCASKRTRSYNEQFFGPGTRLTVL.